This T cell receptor (beta chain) was obtained from a study of vaccination effects on CD4 cells after COVID-19. In the study overall: ViraFEST used viral peptide pools to expand antigen-specific CD4+ T cells before sequencing. The study's findings and limits: Cross-reactivity toward common cold coronaviruses was confined to only 1 of 255 vaccine-induced clones in healthy vaccinees. In the late period after vaccination, infection- and vaccine-induced clones contracted markedly.

The V end lost 8 bases, the J end lost 7 bases, and 9 bases lay between the germline ends. Germline values: CDR1 SNHLY, CDR2 FYNNEI. CDR3 length: 12 residues. Subsequent to approximately 9 days of culture, CD4+ T cells were isolated. Either the mRNA-1273 or the BNT162b2 vaccine was given to participants as two doses. A remark on this clone: Its target is not known.

Libraries were prepared by immunoSEQ multiplex PCR; TCRdb keeps only in-frame clonotypes and omits some of them. The top ten hold roughly a tenth of the sample, which has around 47,000 clones, about three quarters seen once. The chain uses TRBV2 and TRBJ1-6; D is unclear. The receptor was derived from a human donor who received a COVID-19 vaccine. The specimen was CD4+ T cells from PBMCs cultured without peptide, collected after COVID-19 vaccination. CDR3 region: CASGLPNSPLHF. The CDR3 region has the DNA TGTGCCAGCGGGTTACCCAATTCACCCCTCCACTTT.